This TCR beta chain came from a study of CD8+ T cells in alopecia areata. Study-level background: Twice a day, 5 to 10 mg of oral tofacitinib was administered to treated patients.

The length of the CDR3 is 12 residues. CDR1 MDHEN and CDR2 SYDVKM come from the germline V gene. The V and J ends lost 3 bases and 8 bases respectively, with 8 bases between them. Study results and limitations: Sharing of TCR sequences between patients (possibly for HLA-related reasons) was less clear than in mice. Clonality in lesional scalp, especially alopecia totalis/universalis, exceeded that of normal scalp.

The authors extracted RNA and reverse transcribed it into cDNA as the sequencing template. Clones were read by immunoSEQ multiplex PCR, and TCRdb kept only the in-frame ones, dropping some. The sample holds 120,000 or so clones, roughly two fifths seen once. The table lists this clone with a few counts. Its antigen remains unknown. Collection of lesional scalp punch biopsies and peripheral blood was performed in alopecia areata patients. The rearrangement links TRBV28 to TRBJ2-1; no reliable D call. The TCR was taken from a human donor with alopecia areata. The sequenced sample consisted of CD4+ T cells sorted from blood. The CDR3 coding sequence is TGTGCCAGCAGTTTCGAGAGATATGAGCAGTTCTTC. Amino acid sequence: CASSFERYEQFF. Full variable domain (missing parts from reference TRBV28 and TRBJ2-1): DVKVTQSSRYLVKRTGEKVFLECVQDMDHENMFWYRQDPGLGLRLIYFSYDVKMKEKGDIPEGYSVSREKKERFSLILESASTNQTSMYLCASSFERYEQFFGPGTRLTVL.